This entry describes one TCR beta chain. The assay was immunoSEQ multiplex PCR, and TCRdb's table has in-frame clones only and misses some. The sample holds roughly 140,000 clones, roughly 79% seen once. V was cut by 11 bases and J by 0 bases, with 7 bases left in between. This CDR3 has 11 residues. Germline CDR1 and CDR2: MNHEY and SVGAGI. The data were taken from a study of blood T cell repertoires in COVID-19. On the study more broadly: Whether acute or convalescent, the COVID-19 samples came from the United States, Italy and Spain.

J is TRBJ1-2 and V is TRBV6-5; D ambiguous. The sequencing sample was made of peripheral blood. The sequence was obtained from a human donor with acute or convalescent COVID-19. The donor label of this sample is uncertain. The CDR3 DNA reads TGTGCCTCGTTTGCTAACTATGGCTACACCTTC. This translates into CASFANYGYTF.